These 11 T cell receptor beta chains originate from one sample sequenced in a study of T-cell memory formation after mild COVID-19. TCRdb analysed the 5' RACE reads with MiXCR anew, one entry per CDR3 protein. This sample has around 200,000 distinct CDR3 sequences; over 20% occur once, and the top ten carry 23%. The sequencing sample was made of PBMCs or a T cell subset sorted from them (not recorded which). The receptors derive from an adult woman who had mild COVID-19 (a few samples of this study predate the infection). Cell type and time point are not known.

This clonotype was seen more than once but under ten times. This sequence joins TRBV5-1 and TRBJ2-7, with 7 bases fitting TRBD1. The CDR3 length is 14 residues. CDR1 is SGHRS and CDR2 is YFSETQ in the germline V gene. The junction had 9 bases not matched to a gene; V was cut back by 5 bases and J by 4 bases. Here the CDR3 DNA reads TGCGCCAGCAGGGCCTCGGGACAGACTTACGAGCAGTACTTC. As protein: CASRASGQTYEQYF.

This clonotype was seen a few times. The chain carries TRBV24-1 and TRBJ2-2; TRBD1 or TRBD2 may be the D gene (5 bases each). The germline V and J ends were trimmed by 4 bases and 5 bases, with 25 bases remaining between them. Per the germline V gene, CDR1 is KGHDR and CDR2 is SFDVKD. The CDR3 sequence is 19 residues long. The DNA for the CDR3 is TGTGCCACCAGTGACCCCTACTCCGGGACCTCGAAATCTACCGGGGAGCTGTTTTTT. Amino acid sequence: CATSDPYSGTSKSTGELFF.

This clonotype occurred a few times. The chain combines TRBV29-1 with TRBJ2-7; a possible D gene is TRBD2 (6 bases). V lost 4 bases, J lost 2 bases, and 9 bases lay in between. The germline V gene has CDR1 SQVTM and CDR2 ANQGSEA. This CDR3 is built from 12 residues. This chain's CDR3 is CSVGGGAYEQYF. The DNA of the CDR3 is TGCAGCGTTGGTGGCGGGGCCTACGAGCAGTACTTC.

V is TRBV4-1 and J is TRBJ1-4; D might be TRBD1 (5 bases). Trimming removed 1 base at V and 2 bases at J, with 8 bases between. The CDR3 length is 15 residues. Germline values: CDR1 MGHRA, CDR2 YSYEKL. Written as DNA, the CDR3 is TGCGCCAGCAGCCAAGCGGCAGGGACTAATGAAAAACTGTTTTTT. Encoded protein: CASSQAAGTNEKLFF.

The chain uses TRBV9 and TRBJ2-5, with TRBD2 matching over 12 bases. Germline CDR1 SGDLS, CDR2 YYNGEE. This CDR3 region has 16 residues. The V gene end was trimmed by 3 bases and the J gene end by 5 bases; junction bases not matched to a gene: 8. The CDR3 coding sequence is TGTGCCAGCAGCGGAACGACTAGCGGGAGACGGGAGACCCAGTACTTC. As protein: CASSGTTSGRRETQYF.

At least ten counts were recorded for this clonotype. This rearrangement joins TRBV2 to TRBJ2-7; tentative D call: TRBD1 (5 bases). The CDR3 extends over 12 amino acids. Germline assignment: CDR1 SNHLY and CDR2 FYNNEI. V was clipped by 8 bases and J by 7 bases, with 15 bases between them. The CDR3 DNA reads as TGTGCCAGCTCACAGGCGTTTGGGGAGCAGTACTTC. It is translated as CASSQAFGEQYF.

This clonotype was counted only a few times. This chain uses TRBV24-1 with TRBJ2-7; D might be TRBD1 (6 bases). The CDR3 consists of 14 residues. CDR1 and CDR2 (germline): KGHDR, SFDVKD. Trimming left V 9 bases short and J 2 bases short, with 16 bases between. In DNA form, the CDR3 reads TGTGCCACCCAGCTGGACACAGGGACCTACGAGCAGTACTTC. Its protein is CATQLDTGTYEQYF.

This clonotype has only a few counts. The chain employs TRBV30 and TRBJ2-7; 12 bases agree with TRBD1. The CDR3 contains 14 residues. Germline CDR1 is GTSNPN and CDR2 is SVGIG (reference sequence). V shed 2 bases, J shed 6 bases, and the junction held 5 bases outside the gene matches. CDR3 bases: TGTGCCTGGAGTTCCGGGACAGGGGGCCTCGAGCAGTACTTC. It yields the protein CAWSSGTGGLEQYF.

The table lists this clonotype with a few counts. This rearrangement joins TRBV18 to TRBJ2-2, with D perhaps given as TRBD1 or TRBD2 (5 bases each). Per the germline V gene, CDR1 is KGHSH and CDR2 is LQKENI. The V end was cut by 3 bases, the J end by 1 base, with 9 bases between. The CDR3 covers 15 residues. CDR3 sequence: CASSPGTENTGELFF. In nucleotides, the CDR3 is TGTGCCAGCTCACCCGGGACGGAGAACACCGGGGAGCTGTTTTTT.

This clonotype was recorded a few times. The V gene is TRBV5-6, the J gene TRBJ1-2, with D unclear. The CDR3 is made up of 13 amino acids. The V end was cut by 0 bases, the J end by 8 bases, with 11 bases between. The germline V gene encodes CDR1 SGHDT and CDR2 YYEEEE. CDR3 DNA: TGTGCCAGCAGCTTGGTTCTCACCGAGGGCTACACCTTC. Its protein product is CASSLVLTEGYTF.

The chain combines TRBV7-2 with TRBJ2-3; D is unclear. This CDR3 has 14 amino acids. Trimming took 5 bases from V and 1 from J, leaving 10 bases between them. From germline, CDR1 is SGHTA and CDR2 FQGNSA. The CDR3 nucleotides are TGTGCCAGCAGCCCCACCTACGGCACAGATACGCAGTATTTT. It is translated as CASSPTYGTDTQYF.